This T cell receptor (beta chain) is from a study of blood T cell repertoires in COVID-19. Original analysis: Counts of nucleated cells, estimated from reference gene primer amplification, were obtained. Generated by immunoSEQ multiplex PCR, the TCRdb table keeps only in-frame clones and is missing some. V, J and clone size are taken as reported in that table, and D and trimming were inferred from the DNA itself. The sample lists tens of thousands of clones, around nine tenths occurring once. Trimming took 3 bases from V and 9 from J, leaving 20 bases between them. Germline CDR1 and CDR2: LNHDA and SQIVND (reference sequence). The CDR3 spans 15 residues.

Sequenced input: peripheral blood. The genes are TRBV19 and TRBJ1-1, with TRBD1 as a possible D gene (6 bases). The origin of this receptor is a human donor in a cohort sampled during active COVID-19. The CDR3 sequence: CASSMEGGGRSQAFF. The CDR3 DNA reads as TGTGCCAGTAGTATGGAAGGTGGGGGCCGATCTCAAGCTTTCTTT. Drawing the rest from reference TRBV19 and TRBJ1-1, the complete variable domain is DGGITQSPKYLFRKEGQNVTLSCEQNLNHDAMYWYRQDPGQGLRLIYYSQIVNDFQKGDIAEGYSVSREKKESFPLTVTSAQKNPTAFYLCASSMEGGGRSQAFFGQGTRLTVV.